What follows describes a single T cell receptor beta chain. Its antigen is not identified. The germline V gene has CDR1 LNHNV and CDR2 YYDKDF (reference sequence). The CDR3 totals 15 residues. V was pared by 5 bases and J by 2 bases, with 16 bases between. This sample is drawn from a study of OX40 agonist ivuxolimab in advanced cancers. Looking at the study overall: Allowance was made for prior anti-PD-1, anti-PD-L1 or anti-CTLA-4 therapy, and about 40% had some. Three patients, one with hepatocellular carcinoma and two with cutaneous melanoma, responded partially.

The protocol was immunoSEQ multiplex PCR, while the TCRdb copy is restricted to in-frame clones and leaves out a portion. The data hold fewer than 80,000 clones, with about four fifths observed a single time. Study-wide findings and caveats: CD8+ T cells (on average) carried more expanded clones than CD4+ T cells.

This material consisted of CD4+ or CD8+ T cells sorted from blood, taken in a trial of the OX40 agonist ivuxolimab. The receptor was isolated from an adult with an advanced solid tumor such as melanoma, head and neck, liver or kidney cancer. V is TRBV15 and J is TRBJ2-7; possibly TRBD1 for D (7 bases). This CDR3 reads CATSRQAGGTYEQYF. DNA for the CDR3: TGTGCCACCAGCCGGCAAGCAGGGGGGACCTACGAGCAGTACTTC.